The entry below gives a single T cell receptor beta chain sequence along with its context. This sample is part of a study of PD-1 blockade in mismatch repair-deficient tumors. The method was immunoSEQ multiplex PCR; TCRdb's version includes in-frame clones alone and lacks a portion of them. The sample holds about 49,000 clones, approximately 80% seen once. Per germline, CDR1 LNHDA and CDR2 SQIVND (reference sequence). Trimming took 3 bases from V and 4 from J; bases not matched to a gene: 8. The CDR3 runs to 15 residues. The sequencing here drew on PBMCs, taken before pembrolizumab treatment. J is TRBJ1-2 and V is TRBV19, with 7 bases lining up with TRBD1. This receptor was identified in an adult with mismatch repair-deficient cancer. CDR3 sequence (DNA): TGTGCCAGTAGTATCCAAAACAGGGGTACCTATGGCTACACCTTC. This gives the protein CASSIQNRGTYGYTF.